These T cell receptor beta chains were read from a single sample in a study of blood T cell repertoires in COVID-19. Libraries were prepared by immunoSEQ multiplex PCR; TCRdb keeps only in-frame clonotypes and omits some of them. There are about 150,000 clones in the sample; 84% occur only once, and around 5% lies in the top ten. Sequencing was performed on peripheral blood. Every receptor here comes from a human donor in a cohort sampled during active COVID-19. Each CDR3 is given with its conserved first and last residue. The order of the fields is V gene, D gene, J gene, clone size, CDR3 DNA, CDR3 protein. The D gene is left open where the match is weak. Only part of the rows carry a size: once, few, many, or a class if the clone is expanded.

TRBV28	.	TRBJ1-5	once	TGTGCCAGCAGTTTAGTTTCTGACTACAATCAGCCCCAGCATTTT	CASSLVSDYNQPQHF
TRBV3-1/TRBV3-2	.	TRBJ2-1	.	TGTGCCAGCAGCCAAAACAGGGACAATGAGCAGTTCTTC	CASSQNRDNEQFF
TRBV5-4	TRBD1	TRBJ2-3	.	TGTGCCAGCAGACCTGGACAGGGGGTTCGAGATACGCAGTATTTT	CASRPGQGVRDTQYF
TRBV11-2	TRBD2	TRBJ2-1	.	TGTGCCAGCAGCTCTGGGACTAGCGCTTACAATGAGCAGTTCTTC	CASSSGTSAYNEQFF
TRBV25-1	TRBD1	TRBJ1-2	.	TGTGCCAGCAGGACCTCACAGGGGGCGGGGGGCTACACCTTC	CASRTSQGAGGYTF
TRBV27	TRBD2	TRBJ2-5	.	TGTGCCAGCAGTTTATTCTCACTAAGCGGGAGGCCCCAAGAGACCCAGTACTTC	CASSLFSLSGRPQETQYF
TRBV3-1/TRBV3-2	.	TRBJ2-3	.	TGTGCCAGCAGCGTCCCAGCTAGCGGCACAGATACGCAGTATTTT	CASSVPASGTDTQYF
TRBV7-8	.	TRBJ2-2	.	TGTGCCAGCAGCCGAACTCCATTGGACACCGGGGAGCTGTTTTTT	CASSRTPLDTGELFF
TRBV28	TRBD1	TRBJ1-6	.	TGTGCCAGCAGTGCGACAGGGTTGATGGCGGATTCACCCCTCCACTTT	CASSATGLMADSPLHF
TRBV4-2	.	TRBJ1-2	.	TGTGCCAGCAGCCAAGGAAGTGGTCAGTTGTACACCTTC	CASSQGSGQLYTF
TRBV18	.	TRBJ2-7	.	TGTGCCAGCTCACCGCGGGTCAAGTCTCACAAAGGCTACGAGCAGTACTTC	CASSPRVKSHKGYEQYF
TRBV10-3	TRBD1	TRBJ1-1	.	TGTGCCATCAGTGAGAGCAGACAGGGAACTGAAGCTTTCTTT	CAISESRQGTEAFF
TRBV18	.	TRBJ1-3	.	TGTGCCAGCTCACCACCGGGCCAGGGAAAGAACACCATATATTTT	CASSPPGQGKNTIYF
TRBV5-1	.	TRBJ2-7	.	TGCGCCAGCAGCTTCGACCCAGGGGTTTCCTCCTACGAGCAGTACTTC	CASSFDPGVSSYEQYF
TRBV30	.	TRBJ1-2	.	TGTGCCTGGACACCAAAGCCGGGTTTTGGCTACACCTTC	CAWTPKPGFGYTF
TRBV5-4	TRBD1	TRBJ2-3	.	TGTGCCAGCAGCTTAGGGACAGGGGGAGATACGCAGTATTTT	CASSLGTGGDTQYF
TRBV25-1	.	TRBJ2-5	.	TGTGCCAGCGGTCAAGGGGGGGCCGGTCGAGAGACCCAGTACTTC	CASGQGGAGRETQYF
TRBV9	TRBD2	TRBJ2-2	.	TGTGCCAGCAGCGTAATTGGGATAGCGGGGGGCCTGAACACCGGGGAGCTGTTTTTT	CASSVIGIAGGLNTGELFF
TRBV2	TRBD1	TRBJ1-3	.	TGTGCCAGCAGCGAACAGGGGGCGCCTGGAAACACCATATATTTT	CASSEQGAPGNTIYF
TRBV5-1	.	TRBJ2-2	.	TGCGCCAGCAGCTTGGAAGTACAGCCTAACACCGGGGAGCTGTTTTTT	CASSLEVQPNTGELFF
TRBV5-5	TRBD1	TRBJ1-6	.	TGTGCCAGCAGCTTGGCTCTGGACAGGGCGATTTCACCCCTCCACTTT	CASSLALDRAISPLHF
TRBV19	.	TRBJ2-1	.	TGTGCCAGTAGCAGTTTCGGACAGTCCGGAATTTTAAGCTCCTACAATGAGCAGTTCTTC	CASSSFGQSGILSSYNEQFF
TRBV30	.	TRBJ1-2	.	TGTGCCTGGAGTTTTTCAGGTACTTCAAGTGGCTACACCTTC	CAWSFSGTSSGYTF
TRBV5-1	.	TRBJ2-1	.	TGCGCCAGCAGCTTGGCCGGGCAGGACTCTCATGAGCAGTTCTTC	CASSLAGQDSHEQFF
TRBV27	TRBD1	TRBJ1-2	.	TGTGCCAGCAACTCCCGGGACAGGGTAGCAGCTAACTATGGCTACACCTTC	CASNSRDRVAANYGYTF
TRBV7-9	.	TRBJ2-1	.	TGTGCCAGCAGCTTAGCGAGGGCGGAGAATGAGCAGTTCTTC	CASSLARAENEQFF
TRBV28	.	TRBJ2-7	.	TGTGCCAGCGGAGACGACAGACCACCCTACGAGCAGTACTTC	CASGDDRPPYEQYF
TRBV5-1	.	TRBJ1-5	.	TGCGCCAGCAGCCTGACAGAGGATCAGCCCCAGCATTTT	CASSLTEDQPQHF
TRBV5-8	TRBD1	TRBJ2-3	.	TGTGCCAGCAGCTTGCGACAGGGGGCGGCAGGCACAGATACGCAGTATTTT	CASSLRQGAAGTDTQYF
TRBV18	TRBD1	TRBJ1-4	.	TGTGCCAGCTCACAAAGACAGGGGTCGGGGACTAATGAAAAACTGTTTTTT	CASSQRQGSGTNEKLFF
TRBV6-5	.	TRBJ1-2	once	TGTGCCAGCAGTTATCGCGGGACGTATGGCTACACCTTC	CASSYRGTYGYTF
TRBV7-9	TRBD1	TRBJ1-5	.	TGTGCCAGCAGTTACCGGGACAGGGGGCTTTTCGGCCAGCCCCAGCATTTT	CASSYRDRGLFGQPQHF